These 13 T cell receptor beta chains came from one sample sequenced in a study of blood T cell repertoires in COVID-19. Produced via immunoSEQ multiplex PCR; TCRdb's table is partial and in-frame only. The table has more than 200,000 clones, roughly nine tenths seen once; the top ten hold approximately 0.7%. Sequencing was carried out using peripheral blood. The receptors come from a man aged 40-49 years with acute or convalescent COVID-19.

The chain employs TRBV19 and TRBJ1-3; a possible D gene is TRBD1 (5 bases). The germline gives CDR1 LNHDA, CDR2 SQIVND (reference sequence). Trimming removed 3 bases at V and 4 bases at J, with 13 bases between. The CDR3 has 15 amino acids. The CDR3 loop is CASSIGRAAGNTIYF. The CDR3 nucleotides are TGTGCCAGTAGTATCGGCAGGGCGGCCGGAAACACCATATATTTT.

The chain couples TRBV20-1 to TRBJ2-7, with 8 positions matching TRBD2. V lost 3 bases to trimming and J lost 5 bases; unmatched junction nucleotides: 9. Looked up from germline, CDR1 is DFQATT and CDR2 is SNEGSKA (reference sequence). The CDR3 is made up of 14 amino acids. CDR3 amino acids: CSASNREGYNEQYF. The CDR3, as DNA: TGCAGTGCTAGTAACCGGGAGGGCTACAACGAGCAGTACTTC.

Concerning this clone itself: A junction end diverges from the germline sequence, so it may reflect a read error. The CDR3 reads CASSPPKTGTYNEQFF. For the CDR3, the DNA is TGTGCCAGCTCACCACCGAAGACAGGGACCTATAATGAGCAGTTCTTC. V is TRBV18 and J is TRBJ2-1; 7 positions match TRBD1. CDR1 is KGHSH and CDR2 is LQKENI in the germline V gene. The CDR3 runs 16 residues.

This rearrangement joins TRBV5-1 to TRBJ1-1; a weak D match, TRBD1 (5 bases). CDR1 and CDR2 (germline): SGHRS, YFSETQ. This CDR3 contains 14 residues. The germline V and J ends were trimmed by 0 bases and 5 bases, with 11 bases remaining between them. In DNA form, the CDR3 reads TGCGCCAGCAGCTTGGCAGGGCAAGGGACTGAAGCTTTCTTT. The encoded protein is CASSLAGQGTEAFF.

This chain's CDR3 is CASSFGLAILSYEQYF. The DNA of the CDR3 is TGTGCCAGCAGTTTTGGACTAGCGATTCTCTCCTACGAGCAGTACTTC. The chain employs TRBV28 and TRBJ2-7; 9 bases are a match to TRBD2. Germline V gene sequence: CDR1 MDHEN, CDR2 SYDVKM. The CDR3 is 16 residues long. V was clipped by 3 bases and J by 0 bases; unmatched bases: 6.

V and J are TRBV19 and TRBJ2-5; weak D call: TRBD2 (6 bases). CDR3 length equals 15 residues. V was shortened by 3 bases and J by 2 bases, with 13 bases between the two germline ends. The germline gives CDR1 LNHDA, CDR2 SQIVND (reference sequence). CDR3: CASSIRRDVQETQYF. CDR3 sequence (DNA): TGTGCCAGTAGTATCCGGCGGGACGTTCAAGAGACCCAGTACTTC. Looking up the rest from reference TRBV19 and TRBJ2-5 gives the full variable domain: DGGITQSPKYLFRKEGQNVTLSCEQNLNHDAMYWYRQDPGQGLRLIYYSQIVNDFQKGDIAEGYSVSREKKESFPLTVTSAQKNPTAFYLCASSIRRDVQETQYFGPGTRLLVL.

This clone was counted only a few times. This chain's CDR3 is CASSQGGVHEQYF. The CDR3 coding sequence is TGCGCCAGCAGCCAAGGCGGAGTCCACGAGCAGTACTTC. The rearrangement links TRBV4-3 to TRBJ2-7; D is unresolved. Deletions cut 1 base from V and 5 bases from J, with 9 bases between. The CDR3 is made up of 13 amino acids. Looked up from germline, CDR1 is LGHNA and CDR2 is YSLEER.

This rearrangement joins TRBV27 to TRBJ2-5; D is unclear. Deletions cut 3 bases from V and 0 bases from J, with 2 bases between. This CDR3 has 12 amino acids. Germline-derived CDR1 and CDR2 are MNHEY and SMNVEV (reference sequence). This chain's CDR3 is CASSFYQETQYF. The CDR3 bases are TGTGCCAGCAGTTTCTACCAAGAGACCCAGTACTTC.

The chain recombines TRBV7-9 with TRBJ1-5, with D unresolved. V lost 1 base to trimming and J lost 2 bases, with 6 bases between them. The CDR3 spans 14 residues. The germline gives CDR1 SEHNR, CDR2 FQNEAQ (reference sequence). CDR3 sequence reads: CASSLDLGNQPQHF. CDR3 coding DNA: TGTGCCAGCAGCTTAGATCTAGGCAATCAGCCCCAGCATTTT. The entire variable domain, with the rest obtained from reference TRBV7-9 and TRBJ1-5, is as follows: DTGVSQNPRHKITKRGQNVTFRCDPISEHNRLYWYRQTLGQGPEFLTYFQNEAQLEKSRLLSDRFSAERPKGSFSTLEIQRTEQGDSAMYLCASSLDLGNQPQHFGDGTRLSIL.

V and J are TRBV19 and TRBJ1-2, with 7 nucleotides matching TRBD1. The CDR3 is 12 amino acids. Germline values: CDR1 LNHDA, CDR2 SQIVND (reference sequence). After removal of 10 bases from V and 3 bases from J, the junction contained 5 bases not matched to a gene. DNA for the CDR3: TGTGCCATCCCAGGGGGTGACTATGGCTACACCTTC. Translation gives CAIPGGDYGYTF.

This clone is a singleton in its sample. The chain recombines TRBV19 with TRBJ2-7, with D possibly being TRBD2 (6 bases). CDR3 size: 16 residues. The V and J ends lost 5 bases and 1 base respectively, with 18 bases between them. In germline, CDR1 is LNHDA, CDR2 SQIVND (reference sequence). This chain's CDR3 is CASSPDGGVGSYEQYF. In DNA form, the CDR3 reads TGTGCCAGTAGTCCGGACGGAGGGGTAGGGTCCTACGAGCAGTACTTC. The full variable domain, completed using reference TRBV19 and TRBJ2-7, is DGGITQSPKYLFRKEGQNVTLSCEQNLNHDAMYWYRQDPGQGLRLIYYSQIVNDFQKGDIAEGYSVSREKKESFPLTVTSAQKNPTAFYLCASSPDGGVGSYEQYFGPGTRLTVT.

The rearrangement links TRBV5-1 to TRBJ1-4; D unresolved. CDR1 and CDR2 from the germline V gene are SGHRS and YFSETQ. The V end lost 4 bases, the J end lost 2 bases, and 9 bases lay between the germline ends. The CDR3 spans 14 residues. This chain's CDR3 is CASSLDGTNEKLFF. The DNA for the CDR3 is TGCGCCAGCAGCCTGGACGGTACTAATGAAAAACTGTTTTTT.

The genes are TRBV2 and TRBJ1-1; TRBD1 matches at 7 bases. The trim removed 3 bases at V and 0 bases at J, leaving 4 bases unmatched. The CDR3 is 15 residues long. Germline CDR1 reads SNHLY; CDR2 reads FYNNEI. The CDR3 here is CASSDETGMNTEAFF. The CDR3 DNA follows: TGTGCCAGCAGTGATGAGACAGGGATGAACACTGAAGCTTTCTTT.